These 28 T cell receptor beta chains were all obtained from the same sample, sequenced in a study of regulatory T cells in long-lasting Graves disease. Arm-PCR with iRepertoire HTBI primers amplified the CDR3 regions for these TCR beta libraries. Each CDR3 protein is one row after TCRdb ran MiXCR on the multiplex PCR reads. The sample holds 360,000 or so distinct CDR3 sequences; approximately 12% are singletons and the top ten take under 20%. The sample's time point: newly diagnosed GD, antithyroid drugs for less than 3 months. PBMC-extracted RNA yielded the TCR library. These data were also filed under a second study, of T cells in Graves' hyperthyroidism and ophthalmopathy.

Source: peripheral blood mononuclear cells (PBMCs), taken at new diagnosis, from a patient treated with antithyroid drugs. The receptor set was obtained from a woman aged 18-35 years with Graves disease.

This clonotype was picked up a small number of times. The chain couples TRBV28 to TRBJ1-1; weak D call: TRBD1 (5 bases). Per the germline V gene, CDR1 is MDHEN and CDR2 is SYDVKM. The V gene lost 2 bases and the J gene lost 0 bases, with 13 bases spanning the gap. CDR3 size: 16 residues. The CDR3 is CASSLRGEKLNTEAFF. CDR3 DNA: TGTGCCAGCAGTTTAAGGGGAGAAAAACTGAACACTGAAGCTTTCTTT.

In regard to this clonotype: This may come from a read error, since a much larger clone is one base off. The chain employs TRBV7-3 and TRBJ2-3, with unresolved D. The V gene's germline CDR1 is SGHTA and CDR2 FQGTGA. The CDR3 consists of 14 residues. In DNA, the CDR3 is TGTGCCGGCAGCATTACAACATACACAGATACGCAGTATTTT. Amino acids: CAGSITTYTDTQYF.

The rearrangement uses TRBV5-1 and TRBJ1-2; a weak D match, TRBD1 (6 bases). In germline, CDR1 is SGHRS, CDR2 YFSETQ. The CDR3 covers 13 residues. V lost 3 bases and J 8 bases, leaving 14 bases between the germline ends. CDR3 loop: CASSSGTYYGYTF. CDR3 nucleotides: TGCGCCAGCAGCTCAGGGACATATTACGGCTACACCTTC.

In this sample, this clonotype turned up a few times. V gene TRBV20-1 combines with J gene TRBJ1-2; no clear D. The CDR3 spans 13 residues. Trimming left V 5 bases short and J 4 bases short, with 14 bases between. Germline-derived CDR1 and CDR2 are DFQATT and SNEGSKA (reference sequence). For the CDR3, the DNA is TGCAGTGCTCCGGAAGAGTCGGGCTATGGCTACACCTTC. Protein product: CSAPEESGYGYTF.

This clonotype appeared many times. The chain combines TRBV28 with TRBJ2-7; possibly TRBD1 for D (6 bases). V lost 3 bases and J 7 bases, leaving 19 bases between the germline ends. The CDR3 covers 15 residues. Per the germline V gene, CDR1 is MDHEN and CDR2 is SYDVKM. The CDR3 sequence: CASSFGRGPGWEQYF. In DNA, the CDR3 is TGTGCCAGCAGTTTTGGCAGGGGACCTGGATGGGAGCAGTACTTC. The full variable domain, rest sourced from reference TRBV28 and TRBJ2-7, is DVKVTQSSRYLVKRTGEKVFLECVQDMDHENMFWYRQDPGLGLRLIYFSYDVKMKEKGDIPEGYSVSREKKERFSLILESASTNQTSMYLCASSFGRGPGWEQYFGPGTRLTVT.

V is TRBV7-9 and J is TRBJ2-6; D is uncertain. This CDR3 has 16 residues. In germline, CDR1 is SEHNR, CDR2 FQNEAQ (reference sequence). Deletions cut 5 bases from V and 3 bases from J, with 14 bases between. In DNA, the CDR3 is TGTGCCAGCAGCCTACGGACGGCCGGTGGGGCCAACGTCCTGACTTTC. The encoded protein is CASSLRTAGGANVLTF.

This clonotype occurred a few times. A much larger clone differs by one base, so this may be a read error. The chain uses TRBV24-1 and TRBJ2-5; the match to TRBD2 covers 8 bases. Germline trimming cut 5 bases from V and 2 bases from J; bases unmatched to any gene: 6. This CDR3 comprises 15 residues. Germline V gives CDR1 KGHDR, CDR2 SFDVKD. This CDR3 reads CATSGRSGKQETQYF. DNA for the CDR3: TGTGCCACCAGTGGCCGTAGCGGGAAACAAGAGACCCAGTACTTC.

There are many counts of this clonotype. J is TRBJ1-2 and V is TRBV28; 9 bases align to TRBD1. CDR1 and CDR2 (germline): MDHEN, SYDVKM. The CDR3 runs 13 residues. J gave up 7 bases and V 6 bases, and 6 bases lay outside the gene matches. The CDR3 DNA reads TGTGCCAGCAGCCTCGACAGGGGGTCTGGCTACACCTTC. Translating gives CASSLDRGSGYTF.

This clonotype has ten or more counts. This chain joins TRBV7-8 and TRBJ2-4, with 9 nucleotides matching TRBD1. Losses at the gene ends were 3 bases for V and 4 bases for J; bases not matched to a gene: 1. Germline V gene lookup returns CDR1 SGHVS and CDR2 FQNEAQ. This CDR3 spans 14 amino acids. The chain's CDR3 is CASSFGTGKNIQYF. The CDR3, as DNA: TGTGCCAGCAGCTTTGGGACAGGGAAAAACATTCAGTACTTC.

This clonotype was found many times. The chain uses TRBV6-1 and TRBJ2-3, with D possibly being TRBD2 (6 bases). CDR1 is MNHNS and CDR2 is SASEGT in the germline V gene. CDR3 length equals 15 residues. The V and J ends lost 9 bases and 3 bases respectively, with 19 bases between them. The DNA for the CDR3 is TGTGCCAGTTTACCGCAGGAGGGTGGAACAGATACGCAGTATTTT. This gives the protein CASLPQEGGTDTQYF.

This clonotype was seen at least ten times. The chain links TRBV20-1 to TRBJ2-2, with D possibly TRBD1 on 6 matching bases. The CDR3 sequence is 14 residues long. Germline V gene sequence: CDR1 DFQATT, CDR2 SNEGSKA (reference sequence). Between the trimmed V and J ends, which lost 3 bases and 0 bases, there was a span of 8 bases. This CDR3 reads CSARDSANTGELFF. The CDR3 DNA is TGCAGTGCTAGGGACAGCGCGAACACCGGGGAGCTGTTTTTT.

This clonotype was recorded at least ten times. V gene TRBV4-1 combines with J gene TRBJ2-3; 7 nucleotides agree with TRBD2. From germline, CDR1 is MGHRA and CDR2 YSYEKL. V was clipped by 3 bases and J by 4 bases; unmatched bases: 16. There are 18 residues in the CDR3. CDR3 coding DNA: TGCGCCAGCAGCCAGACCACCACTGGCGGGAGAAAGTCAGATACGCAGTATTTT. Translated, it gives CASSQTTTGGRKSDTQYF.

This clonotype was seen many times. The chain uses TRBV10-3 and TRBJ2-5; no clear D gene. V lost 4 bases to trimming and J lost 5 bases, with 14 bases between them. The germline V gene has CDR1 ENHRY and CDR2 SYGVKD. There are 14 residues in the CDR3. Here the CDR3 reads CAISATWDRETQYF. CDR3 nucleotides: TGTGCCATCAGTGCCACTTGGGATCGGGAGACCCAGTACTTC.

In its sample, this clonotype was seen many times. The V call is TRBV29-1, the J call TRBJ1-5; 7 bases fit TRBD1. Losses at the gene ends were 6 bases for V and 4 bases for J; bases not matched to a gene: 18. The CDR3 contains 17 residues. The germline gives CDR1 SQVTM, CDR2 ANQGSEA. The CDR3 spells CSVAKQSRQGRNQPQHF. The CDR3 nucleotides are TGCAGCGTCGCTAAACAAAGTCGACAGGGACGGAATCAGCCCCAGCATTTT.

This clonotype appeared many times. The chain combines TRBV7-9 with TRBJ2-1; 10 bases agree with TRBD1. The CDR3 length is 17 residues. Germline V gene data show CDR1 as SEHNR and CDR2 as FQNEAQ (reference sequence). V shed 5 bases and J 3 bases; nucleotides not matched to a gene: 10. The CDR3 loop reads CASSPGTGEAGYNEQFF. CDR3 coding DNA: TGTGCCAGCAGCCCGGGGACAGGGGAAGCGGGCTACAATGAGCAGTTCTTC.

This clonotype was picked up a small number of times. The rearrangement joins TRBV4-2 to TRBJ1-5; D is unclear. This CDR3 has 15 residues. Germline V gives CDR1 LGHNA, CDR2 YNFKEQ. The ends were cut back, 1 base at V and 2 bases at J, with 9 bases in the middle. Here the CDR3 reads CASSQVGSGNQPQHF. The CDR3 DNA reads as TGTGCCAGCAGCCAAGTAGGATCAGGCAATCAGCCCCAGCATTTT.

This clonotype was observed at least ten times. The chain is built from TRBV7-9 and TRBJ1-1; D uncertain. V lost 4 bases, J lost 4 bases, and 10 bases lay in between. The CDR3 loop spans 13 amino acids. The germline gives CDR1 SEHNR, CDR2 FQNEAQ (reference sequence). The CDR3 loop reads CASSSLEGTEAFF. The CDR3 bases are TGTGCCAGCAGCTCGCTAGAGGGCACTGAAGCTTTCTTT.

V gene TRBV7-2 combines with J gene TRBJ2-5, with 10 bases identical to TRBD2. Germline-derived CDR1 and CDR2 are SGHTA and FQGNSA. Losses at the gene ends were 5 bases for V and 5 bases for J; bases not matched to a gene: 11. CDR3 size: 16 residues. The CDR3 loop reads CASSPKSGGAFETQYF. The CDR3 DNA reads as TGTGCCAGCAGCCCGAAAAGCGGGGGGGCCTTTGAGACCCAGTACTTC.

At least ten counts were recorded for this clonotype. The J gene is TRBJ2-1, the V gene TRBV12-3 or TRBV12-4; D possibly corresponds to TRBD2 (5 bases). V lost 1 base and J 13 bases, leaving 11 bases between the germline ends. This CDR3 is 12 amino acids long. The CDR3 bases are TGTGCCAGCAGTTTAGGGACTCCGAACCAGTTCTTC. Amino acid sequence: CASSLGTPNQFF.

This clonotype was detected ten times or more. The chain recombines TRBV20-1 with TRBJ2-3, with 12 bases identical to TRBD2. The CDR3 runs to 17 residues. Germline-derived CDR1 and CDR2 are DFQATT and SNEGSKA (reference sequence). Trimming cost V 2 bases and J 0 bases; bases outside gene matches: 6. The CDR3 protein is CSARSLAGGSSTDTQYF. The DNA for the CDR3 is TGCAGTGCTAGATCACTAGCGGGAGGATCTAGCACAGATACGCAGTATTTT.

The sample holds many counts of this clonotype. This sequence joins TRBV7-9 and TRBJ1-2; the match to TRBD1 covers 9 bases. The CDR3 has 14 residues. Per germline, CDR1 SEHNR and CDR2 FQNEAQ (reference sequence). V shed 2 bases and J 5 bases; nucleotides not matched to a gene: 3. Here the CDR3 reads CASSLWDRAYGYTF. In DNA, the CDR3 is TGTGCCAGCAGCTTATGGGACAGGGCGTATGGCTACACCTTC.

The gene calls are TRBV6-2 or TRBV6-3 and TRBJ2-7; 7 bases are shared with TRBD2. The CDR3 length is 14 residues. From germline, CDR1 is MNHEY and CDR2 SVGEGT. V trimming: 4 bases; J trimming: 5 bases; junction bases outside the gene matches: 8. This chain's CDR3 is CASSFEWTSNEQYV. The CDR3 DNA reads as TGTGCCAGCAGTTTCGAATGGACTAGTAACGAGCAGTACGTC.

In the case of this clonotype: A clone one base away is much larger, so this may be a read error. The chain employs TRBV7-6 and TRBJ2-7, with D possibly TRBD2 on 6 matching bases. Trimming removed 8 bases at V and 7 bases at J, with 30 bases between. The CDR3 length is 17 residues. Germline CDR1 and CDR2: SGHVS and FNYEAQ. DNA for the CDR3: TGTGCCAGCTCTGATCGACGGGAGTCAGGCTCCTACAATGAGCAGTACTTC. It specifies CASSDRRESGSYNEQYF.

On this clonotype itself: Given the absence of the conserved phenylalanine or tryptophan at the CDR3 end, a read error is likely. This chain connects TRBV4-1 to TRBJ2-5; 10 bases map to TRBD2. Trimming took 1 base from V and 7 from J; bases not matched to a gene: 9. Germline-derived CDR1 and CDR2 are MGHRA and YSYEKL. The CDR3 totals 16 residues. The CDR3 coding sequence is TGCGCCAGCAGCCAAGGTCTAGCGGGGGTGACCGGGACCCAGTACTCC. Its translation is CASSQGLAGVTGTQYS.

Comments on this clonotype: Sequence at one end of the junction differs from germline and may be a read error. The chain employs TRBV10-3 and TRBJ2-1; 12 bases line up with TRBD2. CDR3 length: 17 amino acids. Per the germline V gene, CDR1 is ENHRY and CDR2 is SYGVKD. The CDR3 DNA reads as TGTGCCAGCAGTTACTCTAGACTAGCGGGAGACTACAATGAGCAGTTCTTC. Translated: CASSYSRLAGDYNEQFF.

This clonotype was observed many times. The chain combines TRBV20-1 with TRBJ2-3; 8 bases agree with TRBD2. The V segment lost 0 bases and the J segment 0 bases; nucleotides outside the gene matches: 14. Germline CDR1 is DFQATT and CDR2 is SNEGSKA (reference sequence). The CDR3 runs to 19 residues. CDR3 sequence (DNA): TGCAGTGCTAGAGATTTACCCGGGGGGGAGATGTCTAGCACAGATACGCAGTATTTT. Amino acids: CSARDLPGGEMSSTDTQYF.

The CDR3 is CASSSLAALNTGELFF. For the CDR3, the DNA is TGTGCCAGCAGCTCACTAGCGGCCCTGAACACCGGGGAGCTGTTTTTT. The rearrangement uses TRBV13 and TRBJ2-2, with 8 bases aligning to TRBD2. Germline CDR1 and CDR2: PRHDT and FYEKMQ (reference sequence). Trimming at V came to 4 bases and at J to 1 base, leaving 5 bases not matched to a gene. The CDR3 extends over 16 amino acids.

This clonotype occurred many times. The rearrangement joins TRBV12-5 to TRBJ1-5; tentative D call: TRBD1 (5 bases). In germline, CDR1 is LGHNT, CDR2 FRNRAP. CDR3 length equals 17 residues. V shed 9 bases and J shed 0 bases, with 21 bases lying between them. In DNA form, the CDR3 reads TGTGCTAGGCCAACCTTGACAGAAGACCATAGCAATCAGCCCCAGCATTTT. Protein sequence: CARPTLTEDHSNQPQHF.